The entry below describes one T cell receptor (beta chain). Trimming stripped 3 bases from V and 4 bases from J, with 8 bases between. Per germline, CDR1 SGHVS and CDR2 FQNEAQ. There are 13 residues in the CDR3. The method was immunoSEQ multiplex PCR; TCRdb's version includes in-frame clones alone and lacks a portion of them. The sample has 55,000 to 75,000 clones, 83% seen once; the top ten hold around 6.5%. The entry originates in a study of blood T cell repertoires in COVID-19. For the study at large: Both acute and convalescent COVID-19 samples were obtained from the United States, Italy and Spain. Nucleic acid was either cDNA or gDNA, and it came from T cells, B-cell-depleted T cells, or PBMCs.

This TCR derives from a human donor in a cohort sampled during active COVID-19. This chain joins TRBV7-8 and TRBJ2-3; no reliable D call. The sample was peripheral blood. The CDR3 spells CASSLYRADTQYF. For the CDR3, the DNA is TGTGCCAGCAGCTTGTACAGAGCAGATACGCAGTATTTT.